This T cell receptor (beta chain) appears in the sequencing data of a study of blood T cell repertoires in COVID-19. Study background: COVID-19 samples, acute and convalescent, were from the United States, Italy and Spain. T cells, B-cell-depleted T cells, or PBMCs supplied cDNA or gDNA.

This clone was picked up a small number of times. TCRdb keeps only in-frame clones here, not all; method: immunoSEQ multiplex PCR. The table records about 67,000 clones, roughly 80% of them present only once. Germline-derived CDR1 and CDR2 are MGHRA and YSYEKL. The trim removed 5 bases at V and 4 bases at J, leaving 12 bases unmatched. The CDR3 is 16 residues long. The chain joins TRBV4-1 to TRBJ2-5; 8 bases are shared with TRBD2. Sequencing used peripheral blood. The sequence derives from a human donor in a cohort sampled during active COVID-19. The CDR3 protein is CASSLTRGLAGETQYF. As DNA, the CDR3 is TGCGCCAGCAGCTTAACAAGGGGCCTAGCGGGAGAGACCCAGTACTTC.